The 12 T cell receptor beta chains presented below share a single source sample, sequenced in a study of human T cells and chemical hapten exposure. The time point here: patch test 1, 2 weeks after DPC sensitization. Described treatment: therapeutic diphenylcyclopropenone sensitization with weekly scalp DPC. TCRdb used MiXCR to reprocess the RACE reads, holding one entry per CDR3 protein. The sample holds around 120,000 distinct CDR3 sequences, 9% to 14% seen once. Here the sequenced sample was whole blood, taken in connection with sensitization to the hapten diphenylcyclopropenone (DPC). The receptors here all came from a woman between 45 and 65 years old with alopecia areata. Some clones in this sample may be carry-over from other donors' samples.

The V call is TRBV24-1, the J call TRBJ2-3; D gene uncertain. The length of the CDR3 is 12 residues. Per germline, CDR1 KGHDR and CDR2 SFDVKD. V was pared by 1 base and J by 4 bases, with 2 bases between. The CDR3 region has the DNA TGTGCCACCAGTGATTTTTCAGATACGCAGTATTTT. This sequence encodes CATSDFSDTQYF.

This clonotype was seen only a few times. CDR3 bases: TGCGCCAGCAGCCAAGCCGTCACAGATACGCAGTATTTT. As protein: CASSQAVTDTQYF. The gene calls are TRBV5-1 and TRBJ2-3; no definite D call. V lost 4 bases to trimming and J lost 2 bases, with 8 bases between them. This CDR3 contains 13 residues. CDR1 is SGHRS and CDR2 is YFSETQ in the germline V gene.

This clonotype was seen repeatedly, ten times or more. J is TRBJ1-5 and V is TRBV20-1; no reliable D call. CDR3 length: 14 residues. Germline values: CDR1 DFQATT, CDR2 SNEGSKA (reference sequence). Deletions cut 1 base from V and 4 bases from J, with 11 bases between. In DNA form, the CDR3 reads TGCAGTGCTAGAGGGGCAAGGGAGAATCAGCCCCAGCATTTT. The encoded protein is CSARGARENQPQHF.

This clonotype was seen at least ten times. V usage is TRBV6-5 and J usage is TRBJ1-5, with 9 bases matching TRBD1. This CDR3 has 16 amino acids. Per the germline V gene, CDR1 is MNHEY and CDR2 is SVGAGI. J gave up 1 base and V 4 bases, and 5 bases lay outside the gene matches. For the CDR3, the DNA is TGTGCCAGCAGTTCCACACAGGGGGCGAGCAATCAGCCCCAGCATTTT. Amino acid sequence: CASSSTQGASNQPQHF.

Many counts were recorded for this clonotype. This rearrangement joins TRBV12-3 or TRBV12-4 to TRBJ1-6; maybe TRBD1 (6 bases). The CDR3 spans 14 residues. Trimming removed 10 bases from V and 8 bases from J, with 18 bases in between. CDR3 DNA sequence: TGTGCCATCGACTCGGGGGCGAGGCATTCACCCCTCCACTTT. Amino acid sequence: CAIDSGARHSPLHF.

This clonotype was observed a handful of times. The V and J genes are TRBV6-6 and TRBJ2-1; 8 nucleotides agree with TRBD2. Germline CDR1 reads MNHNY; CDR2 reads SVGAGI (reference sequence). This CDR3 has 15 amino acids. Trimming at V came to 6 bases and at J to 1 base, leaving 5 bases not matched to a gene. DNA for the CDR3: TGTGCCAGCAGAGATAGCGGGGTATCCTACAATGAGCAGTTCTTC. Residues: CASRDSGVSYNEQFF.

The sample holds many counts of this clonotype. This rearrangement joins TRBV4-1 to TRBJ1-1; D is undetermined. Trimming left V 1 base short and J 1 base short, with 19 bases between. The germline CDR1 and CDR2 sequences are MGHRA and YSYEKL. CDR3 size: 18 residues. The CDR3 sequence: CASSQVGGIPLPNTEAFF. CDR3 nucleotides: TGCGCCAGCAGCCAAGTAGGCGGAATACCCCTCCCGAACACTGAAGCTTTCTTT.

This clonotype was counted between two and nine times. CDR3 protein: CASSLVVLAGAETVAKNIQYF. CDR3 nucleotides: TGTGCCAGCAGCTTAGTAGTCCTAGCGGGGGCTGAAACCGTAGCCAAAAACATTCAGTACTTC. The J gene is TRBJ2-4, the V gene TRBV7-9; TRBD2 matches 10 bases. Germline V gives CDR1 SEHNR, CDR2 FQNEAQ (reference sequence). There are 21 residues in the CDR3. The V and J ends lost 1 base and 0 bases, in that order; junction bases with no gene match: 15.

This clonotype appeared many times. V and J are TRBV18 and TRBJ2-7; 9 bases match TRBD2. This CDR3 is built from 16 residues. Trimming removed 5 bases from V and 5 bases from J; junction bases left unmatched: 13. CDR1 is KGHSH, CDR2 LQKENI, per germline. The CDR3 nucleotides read TGTGCCAGCTCAGCACTTACGGGACTAGCATACCACGAGCAGTACTTC. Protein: CASSALTGLAYHEQYF.

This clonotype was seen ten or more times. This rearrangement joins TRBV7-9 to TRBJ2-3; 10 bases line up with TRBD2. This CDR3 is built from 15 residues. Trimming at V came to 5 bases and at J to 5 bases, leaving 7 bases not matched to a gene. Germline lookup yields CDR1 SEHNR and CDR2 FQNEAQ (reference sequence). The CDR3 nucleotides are TGTGCCAGCAGCCGCCAGCGGGGGGGAGAAGATACGCAGTATTTT. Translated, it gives CASSRQRGGEDTQYF.

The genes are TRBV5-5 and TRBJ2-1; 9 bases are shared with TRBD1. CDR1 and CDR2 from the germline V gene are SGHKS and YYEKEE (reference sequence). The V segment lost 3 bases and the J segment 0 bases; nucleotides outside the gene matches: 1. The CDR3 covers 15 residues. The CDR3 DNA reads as TGTGCCAGCAGCTCGGGACAGGGCTCCTACAATGAGCAGTTCTTC. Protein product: CASSSGQGSYNEQFF.

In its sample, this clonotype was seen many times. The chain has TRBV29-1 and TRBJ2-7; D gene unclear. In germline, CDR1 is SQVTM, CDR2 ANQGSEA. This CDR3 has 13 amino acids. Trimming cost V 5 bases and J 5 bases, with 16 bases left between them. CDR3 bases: TGCAGCGTTACCCTGTCGGGCCGGCACGAGCAGTACTTC. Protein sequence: CSVTLSGRHEQYF.